This TCR beta chain comes out of a study of T cell changes during pregnancy in multiple sclerosis. Sequencing was performed with immunoSEQ multiplex PCR; in TCRdb, only in-frame clones are kept and a portion is missing. The sample lists approximately 85,000 clones, 90% to 95% occurring once. CDR3 length: 13 residues. Per the germline V gene, CDR1 is SQVTM and CDR2 is ANQGSEA. Trimming cost V 5 bases and J 5 bases, with 15 bases left between them. The sample in question was peripheral blood, obtained in the first trimester of pregnancy. The chain joins TRBV29-1 to TRBJ1-1; weak D call: TRBD1 (5 bases). This sequence originates from a female donor with multiple sclerosis, enrolled in a pregnancy study. This CDR3 is CSVRGSWWTEAFF. Here the CDR3 DNA reads TGCAGCGTTCGGGGGTCGTGGTGGACTGAAGCTTTCTTT. Complete variable domain (other parts from reference TRBV29-1 and TRBJ1-1): SAVISQKPSRDICQRGTSLTIQCQVDSQVTMMFWYRQQPGQSLTLIATANQGSEATYESGFVIDKFPISRPNLTFSTLTVSNMSPEDSSIYLCSVRGSWWTEAFFGQGTRLTVV.